A single sample is the source of the 7 T cell receptor delta chains below, sequenced in a study of γδ T cells in repeated Plasmodium falciparum infection. Bulk repertoires came from Vgamma9/Vdelta2+ or Vdelta2-negative gammadelta T cells flow-sorted from PBMC. TCRdb reanalyzed the multiplex PCR reads using CATT. Of 50,000 to 60,000 delta-chain clones in the sample, roughly 1.9% were seen once. Material: gamma-delta T cells from blood. These receptors were collected from a pool of human donors (malaria-infected and uninfected, not separated).

This clone was counted ten times or more. TCRdb pairs this DNA with a much larger clone's protein that differs at residue 4, likely a read error; the protein shown was translated from the DNA. This sequence joins TRDV2 and TRDJ1, with TRDD3 matching 12 bases. Assignment of the J gene here rests on matching the DNA to germline, because TCRdb gives none. Per germline, CDR1 GEAIGNYY and CDR2 EKD. J was trimmed by 0 bases and V by 5 bases; bases with no gene match: 15. This CDR3 is built from 19 residues. The DNA of the CDR3 is TGTGCCTGTGGGACAATTACTGGGGGATACACCGGAGACACCGATAAACTCATCTTT. Translating gives CACGTITGGYTGDTDKLIF.

This clone was counted only a few times. The TCRdb record carries a much larger clone's protein, which differs from this DNA's translation at residue 2; a read error is the likely cause, and the protein listed here is the DNA translation. This chain links TRDV1 with TRDJ1; D may be TRDD3 (7 bases). The CDR3 consists of 22 residues. Germline V CDR1 and CDR2: TSWWSYY, QGS. CDR3 nucleotides: TGTTCTCTTGGGCCCGCCCTCTTCCTCGGACTACTGGGGACGCCGGGGGGCGATAAACTCATCTTT. It codes for CSLGPALFLGLLGTPGGDKLIF.

Remarks on this clone: Since a far larger clone is one base different, this is likely a read error. Other nucleotide sequences from this sample produce the same CDR3. For the CDR3, the DNA is TGTGCTCTCGGGGAACTAAGGTGGGGGATCATCGATAAACTCATCTTT. Translating it yields CALGELRWGIIDKLIF. The J gene is TRDJ1, the V gene TRDV1; 8 positions match TRDD3. TCRdb lists no J gene, so it was determined here by aligning the DNA to germline. The CDR3 totals 16 residues. Per germline, CDR1 TSWWSYY and CDR2 QGS.

A remark on this clone: A much larger clonotype is one base distant, so this may be a read error. The chain joins TRDV1 to TRDJ1; 13 bases map to TRDD3. Here the J gene came from matching the DNA to germline, since TCRdb omits it. V trimming: 1 base; J trimming: 10 bases; junction bases outside the gene matches: 15. Per the germline V gene, CDR1 is TSWWSYY and CDR2 is QGS. The CDR3 has 18 residues. CDR3 sequence: CALGERTSRNWGIRVLIF. Written as DNA, the CDR3 is TGTGCTCTTGGGGAACGAACCTCCAGAAACTGGGGGATACGCGTACTCATCTTT.

This clone occurred many times. This DNA's translation differs at residue 3 from TCRdb's protein, which comes from a much larger clone; a read error is likely, and the protein shown is translated from the DNA. The V and J genes are TRDV1 and TRDJ1, with 10 bases aligning to TRDD3. This CDR3 comprises 18 residues. Looked up from germline, CDR1 is TSWWSYY and CDR2 is QGS. The CDR3 nucleotides are TGTGCTCCTGGGGAACCCTCACGCCTGGGGGATAATCCCGATAAACTCATCTTT. Protein sequence: CAPGEPSRLGDNPDKLIF.

This clone was recorded a few times. Translating this DNA gives a protein that differs at residue 12 from the TCRdb one, which belongs to a much larger clone; a read error is likely, and the protein shown is this translation. The gene calls are TRDV2 and TRDJ1; 10 bases agree with TRDD3. TCRdb is silent on the J gene; assignment here came from matching the DNA to germline. Germline V gene sequence: CDR1 GEAIGNYY, CDR2 EKD. This CDR3 comprises 15 residues. The chain's CDR3 is CACDSVGGIRDRLIF. CDR3 nucleotide sequence: TGTGCCTGTGATTCTGTCGGGGGGATACGCGATAGACTCATCTTT.

This clone was observed at least ten times. This likely reflects a read error, since a far larger clone is one base away. The sample holds other DNA sequences that translate to the same CDR3. V usage is TRDV1 and J usage is TRDJ2, with 12 positions matching TRDD3. The CDR3 runs 23 residues. From germline, CDR1 is TSWWSYY and CDR2 QGS. DNA of the CDR3: TGTGCTCTTGGAAAAAGATTAGGCCTACCGCACTGGGGGATACCGGTTTTGACAGCGCAACTCTTCTTT. It translates to CALGKRLGLPHWGIPVLTAQLFF.